Below, 9 T cell receptor beta chains from the same sample are listed, as sequenced in a study of CD8+ T cells in alopecia areata. cDNA prepared by RNA extraction and subsequent reverse transcription served as the template for sequencing. Repertoires were generated with immunoSEQ multiplex PCR, while TCRdb's copy carries only in-frame clones and drops some. The sample lists some 200,000 clones, around 57% occurring once. Treatment in this sample: oral pan-JAK inhibitor, 5-10 mg twice daily. This specimen was CD4+ T cells sorted from blood, taken at week 4, from a patient treated with tofacitinib. Source of these receptors: a human donor with alopecia areata.

This chain connects TRBV7-2 to TRBJ2-6; 9 bases map to TRBD1. This CDR3 comprises 18 residues. V shed 5 bases and J 2 bases; nucleotides not matched to a gene: 10. Germline CDR1 SGHTA, CDR2 FQGNSA. This CDR3 is CASSEWTGVSTGANVLTF. The CDR3 region has the DNA TGTGCCAGCAGCGAGTGGACAGGGGTGTCTACTGGGGCCAACGTCCTGACTTTC.

A few counts support this clone. The V call is TRBV7-2, the J call TRBJ2-7; 15 nucleotides match TRBD2. The V gene's germline CDR1 is SGHTA and CDR2 FQGNSA. The CDR3 consists of 21 residues. Losses at the gene ends were 0 bases for V and 2 bases for J; bases not matched to a gene: 14. The chain's CDR3 is CASSLALPGLAGGRLPYEQYF. CDR3 DNA: TGTGCCAGCAGCTTAGCTCTACCGGGACTAGCGGGGGGTCGCCTCCCCTACGAGCAGTACTTC.

V is TRBV25-1 and J is TRBJ1-2, with D perhaps TRBD1 (5 bases). The CDR3 totals 13 residues. The V end lost 2 bases, the J end lost 4 bases, and 8 bases lay between the germline ends. Germline V CDR1 and CDR2: MGHDK, SYGVNS. CDR3 nucleotide sequence: TGTGCCAGCAGTGAAGAAGACAGCTATGGCTACACCTTC. Translating it yields CASSEEDSYGYTF.

This clone was observed a handful of times. The J gene is TRBJ1-1, the V gene TRBV29-1; D remains ambiguous. Germline CDR1 is SQVTM and CDR2 is ANQGSEA. CDR3 length: 13 amino acids. Trimming stripped 3 bases from V and 4 bases from J, with 12 bases between. The CDR3 reads CSVEVRGSTEAFF. CDR3 bases: TGCAGCGTTGAGGTCCGGGGAAGCACTGAAGCTTTCTTT. Combining the CDR3 with reference TRBV29-1 and TRBJ1-1 gives the whole variable domain SAVISQKPSRDICQRGTSLTIQCQVDSQVTMMFWYRQQPGQSLTLIATANQGSEATYESGFVIDKFPISRPNLTFSTLTVSNMSPEDSSIYLCSVEVRGSTEAFFGQGTRLTVV.

This clone was recorded a few times. The chain combines TRBV29-1 with TRBJ2-5; D is undetermined. CDR3 length equals 12 residues. Germline values: CDR1 SQVTM, CDR2 ANQGSEA. The V end was cut by 7 bases, the J end by 1 base, with 10 bases between. CDR3 nucleotide sequence: TGCAGCGCCCGACTTATCCAAGAGACCCAGTACTTC. As protein: CSARLIQETQYF.

The V call is TRBV30, the J call TRBJ2-3; D call uncertain. Germline V lookup: CDR1 GTSNPN, CDR2 SVGIG (reference sequence). The CDR3 extends over 14 amino acids. V dropped 0 bases and J dropped 3 bases, with 10 bases sitting between them. CDR3 sequence: CAWSVGVHTDTQYF. The CDR3 bases are TGTGCCTGGAGTGTTGGAGTACATACAGATACGCAGTATTTT.

This clone occurred a few times. The rearrangement joins TRBV7-2 to TRBJ2-1; D not certain. V was shortened by 3 bases and J by 0 bases, with 3 bases between the two germline ends. This CDR3 has 13 residues. Per the germline V gene, CDR1 is SGHTA and CDR2 is FQGNSA. CDR3 nucleotides: TGTGCCAGCAGCTTGAGCTCCTACAATGAGCAGTTCTTC. Translated, it gives CASSLSSYNEQFF.

The gene calls are TRBV2 and TRBJ1-2, with 9 nucleotides matching TRBD1. The CDR3 is made up of 15 amino acids. V shed 1 base, J shed 4 bases, and the junction held 4 bases outside the gene matches. Per germline, CDR1 SNHLY and CDR2 FYNNEI. This CDR3 is CASSEGVQGAYGYTF. The CDR3 nucleotides read TGTGCCAGCAGTGAAGGGGTACAGGGGGCCTATGGCTACACCTTC.

The chain carries TRBV30 and TRBJ1-6; no firm D call. The germline V and J ends were trimmed by 3 bases and 0 bases, with 15 bases remaining between them. There are 17 residues in the CDR3. Per germline, CDR1 GTSNPN and CDR2 SVGIG (reference sequence). The CDR3 DNA reads as TGTGCCTGGAGCCGACGGACGGTGAGCTCCTATAATTCACCCCTCCACTTT. Translated: CAWSRRTVSSYNSPLHF.